The source of this TCR beta chain is a study of neoadjuvant nivolumab and ipilimumab in lung cancer. Study conclusions and caveats: From pretherapy to surgery, tumor richness and clonality rose with dual therapy. Only a single major-pathologic-response sample was available for clonality analysis. Resected tumors had greater TCR richness and clonality than uninvolved lung. Only a small number of samples underwent TCR sequencing.

Concerning this clone: Antigen unknown.

This table comes from immunoSEQ multiplex PCR, and its TCRdb copy is limited to in-frame clones, with some not included. The repertoire consists of about 30,000 clones, with roughly 90% occurring once and the leading ten covering around 2%. With V trimmed by 2 bases and J by 5 bases, 11 bases remained unmatched. This CDR3 contains 16 residues. From germline, CDR1 is SQVTM and CDR2 ANQGSEA. The sequencing here drew on peripheral blood, taken after neoadjuvant nivolumab, alone or with ipilimumab, at or shortly before surgery. The receptor was derived from an adult with non-small cell lung cancer. V gene TRBV29-1 combines with J gene TRBJ2-3; TRBD2 agrees at 9 bases. CDR3 DNA sequence: TGCAGCGTTGAATTGCGGGTAGCGGGAGCGGTAGATACGCAGTATTTT. It translates to CSVELRVAGAVDTQYF.